What follows are 5 T cell receptor beta chains derived from one specimen sequenced in a study of radiotherapy plus CTLA-4 blockade in lung cancer (dated by TCRdb to the late 2010s). Library preparation employed the immunoSEQ multiplex PCR assay. TCRdb holds this immuneACCESS table with in-frame rearrangements only. Some clones are missing; in checked studies, unresolved V genes explain under half, and the rest has no known cause. The table for this sample lists about 95,000 clones; 83% of them were counted only once. The ten largest make up more than 0.75% of the sample. Material: peripheral blood, obtained from a patient treated with radiotherapy plus ipilimumab. Receptors originate from a human donor with non-small cell lung cancer who had stable disease on radiotherapy plus ipilimumab.

V is TRBV5-5 and J is TRBJ2-7; D assignment may be TRBD1 or TRBD2 (5 bases each). CDR1 is SGHKS, CDR2 YYEKEE, per germline (reference sequence). The CDR3 has 14 amino acids. V lost 3 bases to trimming and J lost 2 bases, with 12 bases between them. The CDR3 sequence: CASSYSGTPYEQYF. In DNA form, the CDR3 reads TGTGCCAGCAGCTACTCCGGGACCCCCTACGAGCAGTACTTC.

CDR3 region: CASTLQGAYETQYF. The CDR3 DNA sequence: TGTGCCAGCACCCTACAGGGGGCCTACGAGACCCAGTACTTC. The chain combines TRBV5-6 with TRBJ2-5; 9 bases match TRBD1. Germline V gene lookup returns CDR1 SGHDT and CDR2 YYEEEE. After removal of 6 bases from V and 5 bases from J, the junction contained 8 bases not matched to a gene. CDR3 size: 14 residues.

This rearrangement joins TRBV29-1 to TRBJ1-4; tentative D call: TRBD1 (5 bases). The CDR3 has 13 residues. Trimming left V 6 bases short and J 8 bases short, with 16 bases between. Per germline, CDR1 SQVTM and CDR2 ANQGSEA. CDR3 region: CSVTGVEGEKLFF. In DNA, the CDR3 is TGCAGCGTAACAGGTGTCGAAGGAGAAAAACTGTTTTTT.

The chain combines TRBV29-1 with TRBJ2-7; TRBD2 aligns across 14 bases. The germline V gene has CDR1 SQVTM and CDR2 ANQGSEA. CDR3 length: 14 amino acids. Germline trimming cut 6 bases from V and 4 bases from J; bases unmatched to any gene: 5. The CDR3 nucleotides read TGCAGCGTCGGGGGACTAGCGGGAGCATACGAGCAGTACTTC. Amino acid sequence: CSVGGLAGAYEQYF.

The rearrangement uses TRBV20-1 and TRBJ2-1; D not certain. Germline CDR1 reads DFQATT; CDR2 reads SNEGSKA (reference sequence). This CDR3 contains 11 residues. The V and J ends lost 6 bases and 3 bases respectively, with 6 bases between them. CDR3 nucleotides: TGCAGTGCCTCCGTCTACAATGAGCAGTTCTTC. The encoded protein is CSASVYNEQFF.